This TCR beta chain stems from a study of early T cells in non-severe SARS-CoV-2 infection. Only one count was recorded for this clonotype. Just one base apart from a much larger clone, this may be a read error. One entry per CDR3 protein results from TCRdb running MiXCR on the 5' RACE reads. The sample contains 45,000 to 65,000 distinct CDR3 sequences, around 9.1% of which appear only once. The CDR3 runs 15 residues. Trimming cost V 3 bases and J 4 bases; bases outside gene matches: 9. Germline-derived CDR1 and CDR2 are KGHSH and LQKENI. Sequenced sample: whole blood. The source of this sequence is an adult who was a healthcare worker with PCR-confirmed SARS-CoV-2 infection or an uninfected control (not recorded which). This chain connects TRBV18 to TRBJ2-7; TRBD2 agrees at 7 bases. CDR3 nucleotides: TGTGCCAGCTCACCTGGGACTAACGGACTTTACGAGCAGTACTTC. Translation gives CASSPGTNGLYEQYF.